Listed here are 22 T cell receptor beta chains from one sample, sequenced in a study of beta chain features in type 1 diabetes. Whole-study results and caveats: For Type 1 diabetes patients, all four CD4+ subsets carried TCRB CDR3s that were moderately but significantly shorter.

Their antigen targets remain unknown. As every portion of the isolated RNA was reverse transcribed, the sequencing read expressed TCRB transcripts. Clones were sequenced by immunoSEQ multiplex PCR, and TCRdb holds only the in-frame ones, with some missing. The data show more than 550,000 clones, with around an eighth seen just once and 0.035% to 0.045% held by the top ten. Sequencing input: naive CD4+ T cells from blood. The receptor source for this set is a man aged 18 to 35 with type 1 diabetes.

This clone appeared a few times. This chain links TRBV13 with TRBJ1-1, with D unclear. Germline lookup yields CDR1 PRHDT and CDR2 FYEKMQ (reference sequence). Trimming removed 7 bases at V and 0 bases at J, with 9 bases between. The length of the CDR3 is 13 residues. The DNA for the CDR3 is TGTGCCAGCACACCCGGCATGAACACTGAAGCTTTCTTT. This encodes CASTPGMNTEAFF.

The rearrangement links TRBV7-2 to TRBJ2-1, with unresolved D. The V and J ends lost 3 bases and 5 bases respectively, with 14 bases between them. The CDR3 totals 15 residues. Germline CDR1 reads SGHTA; CDR2 reads FQGNSA. The CDR3 nucleotides read TGTGCCAGCAGCTTGTATTGGTCCCCGGACAATGAGCAGTTCTTC. Translation gives CASSLYWSPDNEQFF.

A few counts support this clone. The CDR3, as DNA: TGCGCCAGCAGTCAATCGTGGGAGTTGAACACTGAAGCTTTCTTT. This gives the protein CASSQSWELNTEAFF. The chain joins TRBV23-1 to TRBJ1-1; D is uncertain. TRBV23-1 is annotated as an ORF whose role is uncertain. V gave up 0 bases and J gave up 0 bases, with 8 bases separating them. The CDR3 length is 15 residues.

CDR3: CASSTGTSGGYSGANVLTF. The CDR3 coding sequence is TGTGCCAGCAGCACCGGGACTAGCGGGGGCTACTCTGGGGCCAACGTCCTGACTTTC. The genes are TRBV7-3 and TRBJ2-6; the match to TRBD2 covers 14 bases. The CDR3 extends over 19 amino acids. With V trimmed by 5 bases and J by 0 bases, 6 bases remained unmatched. The germline V gene has CDR1 SGHTA and CDR2 FQGTGA. The whole variable domain, filled in from reference TRBV7-3 and TRBJ2-6, reads GAGVSQTPSNKVTEKGKYVELRCDPISGHTALYWYRQSLGQGPEFLIYFQGTGAADDSGLPNDRFFAVRPEGSVSTLKIQRTERGDSAVYLCASSTGTSGGYSGANVLTFGAGSRLTVL.

There are a few counts of this clone. This chain uses TRBV10-3 with TRBJ2-7; D tentatively reads TRBD1 or TRBD2 (5 bases each). The length of the CDR3 is 13 residues. V was cut by 9 bases and J by 2 bases, with 14 bases left in between. CDR1 and CDR2 from the germline V gene are ENHRY and SYGVKD. CDR3 loop: CAIRDGVAYEQYF. The CDR3 region has the DNA TGTGCCATAAGGGACGGAGTAGCCTACGAGCAGTACTTC.

This clone was counted only a few times. The rearrangement uses TRBV7-2 and TRBJ2-7; D is possibly TRBD1 or TRBD2 (5 bases each). V dropped 3 bases and J dropped 2 bases, with 14 bases sitting between them. The CDR3 contains 15 residues. Germline assignment: CDR1 SGHTA and CDR2 FQGNSA. The DNA for the CDR3 is TGTGCCAGCAGCTTCCTCGGGACCCATCCCTACGAGCAGTACTTC. The encoded protein is CASSFLGTHPYEQYF.

In its sample, this clone was seen a few times. V and J are TRBV28 and TRBJ2-7, with 7 positions matching TRBD1. V lost 6 bases to trimming and J lost 2 bases; unmatched junction nucleotides: 10. This CDR3 is 15 amino acids long. From germline, CDR1 is MDHEN and CDR2 SYDVKM. This chain's CDR3 is CASREHGTVPYEQYF. DNA for the CDR3: TGTGCCAGCAGGGAGCACGGGACAGTCCCCTACGAGCAGTACTTC.

The genes are TRBV2 and TRBJ1-5, with 9 bases aligning to TRBD1. The CDR3 spans 17 residues. The J segment lost 7 bases and the V segment lost 4 bases, leaving 14 bases of the junction unmatched. CDR1 is SNHLY and CDR2 is FYNNEI in the germline V gene. The CDR3 DNA follows: TGTGCCAGCAGTGCCTTGACCTTAGGACAGGGGAACCAGCCCCAGCATTTT. It is translated as CASSALTLGQGNQPQHF.

The chain is built from TRBV30 and TRBJ1-1; maybe TRBD1 (5 bases). CDR1 is GTSNPN, CDR2 SVGIG, per germline (reference sequence). V shed 4 bases and J shed 1 base, with 13 bases lying between them. The CDR3 length is 14 residues. CDR3 nucleotides: TGTGCCTGGACCCTGGACATCGAGAACACTGAAGCTTTCTTT. This codes for CAWTLDIENTEAFF.

The V and J genes are TRBV20-1 and TRBJ2-1; D is uncertain. Trimming left V 1 base short and J 6 bases short, with 4 bases between. The CDR3 extends over 11 amino acids. Germline V gene data show CDR1 as DFQATT and CDR2 as SNEGSKA (reference sequence). The CDR3: CSARALNEQFF. As DNA, the CDR3 is TGCAGTGCTAGAGCCCTCAATGAGCAGTTCTTC.

The CDR3 DNA follows: TGCGCCAGCAGCCAAGAAGGCTCCTACAATGAGCAGTTCTTC. This translates into CASSQEGSYNEQFF. The rearrangement links TRBV4-1 to TRBJ2-1; D remains ambiguous. The ends were cut back, 0 bases at V and 0 bases at J, with 3 bases in the middle. The CDR3 sequence is 14 residues long. Germline V gives CDR1 MGHRA, CDR2 YSYEKL.

The sample holds a few counts of this clone. The same CDR3 arises from other DNA sequences in this sample as well. The chain is built from TRBV30 and TRBJ2-2; no clear D gene. The germline gives CDR1 GTSNPN, CDR2 SVGIG (reference sequence). Trimming took 7 bases from V and 3 from J, leaving 3 bases between them. The CDR3 is 10 amino acids. CDR3 loop: CALYTGELFF. The CDR3 DNA is TGTGCCTTGTACACCGGGGAGCTGTTTTTT.

This clone was counted a few times. The genes are TRBV29-1 and TRBJ2-7; D not resolved. Trimming left V 4 bases short and J 0 bases short, with 13 bases between. The CDR3 has 14 residues. In germline, CDR1 is SQVTM, CDR2 ANQGSEA. CDR3 DNA sequence: TGCAGCGTTGGTGGACGTACGAGCTCCTACGAGCAGTACTTC. It specifies CSVGGRTSSYEQYF.

This clone occurred a few times. The rearrangement links TRBV6-5 to TRBJ2-3; D gene unclear. The germline V and J ends were trimmed by 6 bases and 0 bases, with 10 bases remaining between them. Germline CDR1 reads MNHEY; CDR2 reads SVGAGI. CDR3 size: 14 residues. In DNA, the CDR3 is TGTGCCAGCAGCCACTTGGACAGCACAGATACGCAGTATTTT. Translating gives CASSHLDSTDTQYF.

This chain connects TRBV7-2 to TRBJ2-7; no reliable D call. V dropped 3 bases and J dropped 5 bases, with 5 bases sitting between them. Per germline, CDR1 SGHTA and CDR2 FQGNSA. The CDR3 is made up of 11 amino acids. This CDR3 is CASSFTHEQYF. For the CDR3, the DNA is TGTGCCAGCAGCTTTACCCACGAGCAGTACTTC.

The CDR3 coding sequence is TGTGCCAGCAGCGTAAGGACAGTTAACTATGGCTACACCTTC. Protein sequence: CASSVRTVNYGYTF. J is TRBJ1-2 and V is TRBV9; TRBD1 might be the D (6 bases). The V and J ends lost 1 base and 1 base respectively, with 8 bases between them. Germline V gene data show CDR1 as SGDLS and CDR2 as YYNGEE. The length of the CDR3 is 14 residues.

A note on this clone: The same CDR3 is also encoded by other DNA sequences in this sample. V and J are TRBV29-1 and TRBJ1-5; 10 nucleotides agree with TRBD1. The CDR3 has 13 amino acids. Germline loops: CDR1 SQVTM, CDR2 ANQGSEA. V dropped 4 bases and J dropped 4; count of bases not matched to a gene: 1. The CDR3 protein is CSVGTGGNQPQHF. CDR3 nucleotide sequence: TGCAGCGTTGGGACAGGGGGGAATCAGCCCCAGCATTTT.

This clone turned up a few times. This chain links TRBV5-1 with TRBJ2-2; D is unclear. With 4 bases removed from V and 5 bases from J, the gap between germline ends came to 12 bases. The CDR3 consists of 14 residues. Germline lookup yields CDR1 SGHRS and CDR2 YFSETQ. The CDR3 sequence: CASSDARATGELFF. The CDR3 coding sequence is TGCGCCAGCAGCGACGCTAGGGCAACCGGGGAGCTGTTTTTT.

This rearrangement joins TRBV19 to TRBJ2-5; 7 bases are shared with TRBD1. Germline V gives CDR1 LNHDA, CDR2 SQIVND (reference sequence). Losses at the gene ends were 6 bases for V and 2 bases for J; bases not matched to a gene: 6. The CDR3 totals 14 residues. The CDR3 DNA reads TGTGCCAGTAGCCCGGGACAGATACAAGAGACCCAGTACTTC. This gives the protein CASSPGQIQETQYF.

The CDR3 region is CAPNGEGASQETQYF. CDR3 nucleotides: TGTGCCCCGAACGGGGAGGGGGCCAGCCAAGAGACCCAGTACTTC. The chain employs TRBV7-7 and TRBJ2-5; D may match TRBD1 or TRBD2 (7 bases each). The CDR3 totals 15 residues. Germline V gene lookup returns CDR1 SSHAT and CDR2 FNYEAQ (reference sequence). V lost 11 bases and J lost 1, with 20 bases in between.

Remarks on this clone: Other DNA sequences in the sample encode the same CDR3. The V and J genes are TRBV9 and TRBJ1-2; unclear D gene. This CDR3 comprises 12 residues. Trimming removed 0 bases from V and 8 bases from J, with 8 bases in between. The germline V gene has CDR1 SGDLS and CDR2 YYNGEE. The CDR3 DNA reads as TGTGCCAGCAGCGTAGTCGGCGGAGGCTACACCTTC. Protein sequence: CASSVVGGGYTF.

V is TRBV19 and J is TRBJ1-5; D remains unclear. The length of the CDR3 is 15 residues. The germline V and J ends were trimmed by 6 bases and 3 bases, with 15 bases remaining between them. Germline loops: CDR1 LNHDA, CDR2 SQIVND (reference sequence). This CDR3 is CASSRRGVDNQPQHF. As DNA, the CDR3 is TGTGCCAGTAGCCGACGAGGAGTCGACAATCAGCCCCAGCATTTT.